One sample yielded the 14 T cell receptor beta chains listed below, sequenced in a study of blood T cell repertoires in COVID-19. Libraries were prepared by immunoSEQ multiplex PCR; TCRdb keeps only in-frame clonotypes and omits some of them. The table shows around 260,000 clones, with approximately 90% occurring only once. The sequenced sample consisted of peripheral blood. These receptors were obtained from a man younger than 45 with acute or convalescent COVID-19.

This chain uses TRBV18 with TRBJ2-3; 9 nucleotides agree with TRBD1. The germline V gene has CDR1 KGHSH and CDR2 LQKENI. The CDR3 is 16 amino acids. The V segment lost 4 bases and the J segment 2 bases; nucleotides outside the gene matches: 7. DNA for the CDR3: TGTGCCAGCTCACGGACAGGGGCCCTCCTCACAGATACGCAGTATTTT. This encodes CASSRTGALLTDTQYF.

The genes are TRBV2 and TRBJ2-2, with 9 bases lining up with TRBD1. V shed 6 bases and J 6 bases; nucleotides not matched to a gene: 2. This CDR3 is built from 13 residues. The germline CDR1 and CDR2 sequences are SNHLY and FYNNEI. The CDR3: CASRDRGAGELFF. The DNA of the CDR3 is TGTGCCAGCAGAGACAGGGGGGCCGGGGAGCTGTTTTTT.

The V and J genes are TRBV6-6 and TRBJ2-5; D might be TRBD2 (5 bases). There are 16 residues in the CDR3. Germline loops: CDR1 MNHNY, CDR2 SVGAGI (reference sequence). The V and J ends lost 7 bases and 2 bases respectively, with 20 bases between them. CDR3 protein: CASIASLAGLQETQYF. The CDR3 bases are TGTGCCAGCATAGCGTCACTGGCGGGCCTTCAAGAGACCCAGTACTTC.

CDR3 sequence reads: CASSLTGGYGSYGYTF. The CDR3 DNA is TGCGCCAGCAGCCTAACAGGGGGCTATGGAAGCTATGGCTACACCTTC. The rearrangement uses TRBV5-1 and TRBJ1-2; TRBD1 matches at 9 bases. Germline CDR1 is SGHRS and CDR2 is YFSETQ. The trim removed 4 bases at V and 4 bases at J, leaving 11 bases unmatched. The CDR3 sequence is 16 residues long.

This chain uses TRBV28 with TRBJ1-3; 7 bases align to TRBD1. Germline lookup yields CDR1 MDHEN and CDR2 SYDVKM. Trimming at V came to 5 bases and at J to 3 bases, leaving 10 bases not matched to a gene. CDR3 size: 16 residues. The CDR3 DNA reads as TGTGCCAGCAGTATTACAGGGGTCATATATGGAAACACCATATATTTT. This encodes CASSITGVIYGNTIYF.

The rearrangement uses TRBV3-1 (or the pseudogene TRBV3-2) and TRBJ1-5, with 7 bases fitting TRBD1. Germline trimming cut 0 bases from V and 16 bases from J; bases unmatched to any gene: 12. This CDR3 is 14 amino acids long. The germline CDR1 and CDR2 sequences are LGHDT and YNNKEL (reference sequence). The CDR3 reads CASSQEFNRGQIHF. The CDR3, as DNA: TGTGCCAGCAGCCAAGAGTTTAATCGGGGACAGATACATTTT.

This clone was seen a single time. This chain uses TRBV18 with TRBJ1-1; no clear D. Germline values: CDR1 KGHSH, CDR2 LQKENI. CDR3 length: 15 residues. V lost 9 bases and J lost 1, with 18 bases in between. The DNA for the CDR3 is TGTGCCAGTACATATCTGGCGGAGTCGAACACTGAAGCTTTCTTT. Amino acid sequence: CASTYLAESNTEAFF.

The J gene is TRBJ2-7, the V gene TRBV18, with 7 bases lining up with TRBD1. The CDR3 is made up of 13 amino acids. Trimming cost V 3 bases and J 9 bases; bases outside gene matches: 8. Germline CDR1 reads KGHSH; CDR2 reads LQKENI. In DNA, the CDR3 is TGTGCCAGCTCACCCCCCGACAGGGCTCGGCAGTACTTC. Translation: CASSPPDRARQYF. The entire variable domain, with the rest obtained from reference TRBV18 and TRBJ2-7, is as follows: NAGVMQNPRHLVRRRGQEARLRCSPMKGHSHVYWYRQLPEEGLKFMVYLQKENIIDESGMPKERFSAEFPKEGPSILRIQQVVRGDSAAYFCASSPPDRARQYFGPGTRLTVT.

V is TRBV5-6 and J is TRBJ1-6; 7 nucleotides line up with TRBD1. CDR3 length equals 13 residues. The germline V gene has CDR1 SGHDT and CDR2 YYEEEE. V trimming: 4 bases; J trimming: 9 bases; junction bases outside the gene matches: 4. The CDR3 bases are TGTGCCAGCAGCCGAGGACAGGTTTCACCCCTCCACTTT. Its protein product is CASSRGQVSPLHF.

The gene calls are TRBV7-3 and TRBJ2-2; D gene uncertain. V was shortened by 2 bases and J by 4 bases, with 5 bases between the two germline ends. CDR1 is SGHTA and CDR2 is FQGTGA in the germline V gene. This CDR3 contains 13 residues. The CDR3 is CASSLFLTGELFF. In DNA form, the CDR3 reads TGTGCCAGCAGCTTATTCCTCACCGGGGAGCTGTTTTTT. The entire variable domain, with the rest obtained from reference TRBV7-3 and TRBJ2-2, is as follows: GAGVSQTPSNKVTEKGKYVELRCDPISGHTALYWYRQSLGQGPEFLIYFQGTGAADDSGLPNDRFFAVRPEGSVSTLKIQRTERGDSAVYLCASSLFLTGELFFGEGSRLTVL.

The V gene is TRBV30, the J gene TRBJ1-4, with D perhaps matching TRBD1 (5 bases). The ends were cut back, 3 bases at V and 8 bases at J, with 10 bases in the middle. The CDR3 length is 12 residues. Germline lookup yields CDR1 GTSNPN and CDR2 SVGIG (reference sequence). This CDR3 is CAWRKDTEKLFF. CDR3 in DNA: TGTGCCTGGAGAAAGGACACAGAAAAACTGTTTTTT.

The chain combines TRBV4-2 with TRBJ1-6; 9 bases line up with TRBD1. Germline V gene lookup returns CDR1 LGHNA and CDR2 YNFKEQ. J gave up 8 bases and V 3 bases, and 5 bases lay outside the gene matches. This CDR3 is 15 amino acids long. The CDR3 sequence: CASSHFRDRDSPLHF. The CDR3 DNA reads as TGTGCCAGCAGCCACTTCCGGGACAGGGATTCACCCCTCCACTTT.

The rearrangement joins TRBV5-1 to TRBJ1-6, with D uncertain. The V end lost 4 bases, the J end lost 7 bases, and 15 bases lay between the germline ends. The CDR3 extends over 15 amino acids. CDR1 is SGHRS and CDR2 is YFSETQ in the germline V gene. CDR3: CASSDRSGRNSPLHF. The CDR3 DNA reads as TGCGCCAGCAGCGATCGGTCGGGTAGGAATTCACCCCTCCACTTT.

The gene calls are TRBV11-2 and TRBJ1-2; D gene ambiguous. V lost 5 bases and J lost 2, with 12 bases in between. This CDR3 spans 14 amino acids. CDR1 SGHAT and CDR2 FQNNGV come from the germline V gene. The CDR3 region is CASSRTDSNYGYTF. In nucleotides, the CDR3 is TGTGCCAGCAGCCGTACAGATTCCAACTATGGCTACACCTTC.